The 15 T cell receptor beta chains below all came from one sample that was sequenced in a study of regulatory T cells in long-lasting Graves disease. Time point noted: persistent/refractory GD, antithyroid drugs over 5 years with positive TRAb. There was RNA extracted from PBMCs, and the TCR library was made from it. Building of the TCR beta libraries involved iRepertoire HTBI primers and Arm-PCR of CDR3 regions. TCRdb re-analysed the multiplex PCR reads in MiXCR, keeping a single row per CDR3 protein. Seen here are about 460,000 distinct CDR3 sequences, roughly 22% observed once, and the top ten hold over 10%. The specimen was peripheral blood mononuclear cells (PBMCs), collected when the disease was refractory, from a patient treated with antithyroid drugs. The source of these receptors is a female donor with Graves disease.

V and J are TRBV6-2 or TRBV6-3 and TRBJ1-3, with D uncertain. The V end lost 7 bases, the J end lost 0 bases, and 10 bases lay between the germline ends. This CDR3 region has 14 residues. Germline-derived CDR1 and CDR2 are MNHEY and SVGEGT. The CDR3 here is CASNAASSGNTIYF. The CDR3 coding sequence is TGTGCCAGCAACGCGGCAAGCTCTGGAAACACCATATATTTT.

This clonotype was seen repeatedly, ten times or more. The V call is TRBV3-1, the J call TRBJ1-2; D gene ambiguous. Trimming took 0 bases from V and 8 from J, leaving 10 bases between them. This CDR3 contains 13 residues. Germline V gene lookup returns CDR1 LGHDT and CDR2 YNNKEL (reference sequence). The CDR3 coding sequence is TGTGCCAGCAGCCAAGAAAGGGCTGGGGGCTACACCTTC. Protein product: CASSQERAGGYTF.

The chain is built from TRBV19 and TRBJ1-2; D unclear. Germline CDR1 and CDR2: LNHDA and SQIVND (reference sequence). This CDR3 is built from 14 residues. Trimming took 4 bases from V and 4 from J, leaving 13 bases between them. The CDR3 DNA follows: TGTGCCAGTAGTACCCAGGCTTCGGGCTATGGCTACACCTTC. Protein: CASSTQASGYGYTF.

The table lists this clonotype with many counts. The chain uses TRBV12-3 or TRBV12-4 and TRBJ2-7; D is uncertain. The CDR3 contains 15 residues. Trimming removed 5 bases at V and 2 bases at J, with 16 bases between. The CDR3 reads CASSRQQVPPYEQYF. In DNA form, the CDR3 reads TGTGCCAGCAGTCGGCAGCAGGTTCCCCCCTACGAGCAGTACTTC.

This clonotype has ten or more counts. This chain connects TRBV12-3 or TRBV12-4 to TRBJ2-5; no firm D call. The CDR3 totals 15 residues. Trimming stripped 6 bases from V and 1 base from J, with 15 bases between. The CDR3 here is CASSPSTETQETQYF. CDR3 bases: TGTGCCAGCAGCCCTTCTACCGAGACCCAAGAGACCCAGTACTTC.

This clonotype was found many times. The genes are TRBV28 and TRBJ2-7; perhaps TRBD1 as D (6 bases). The CDR3 covers 16 residues. Germline CDR1 is MDHEN and CDR2 is SYDVKM. Trimming left V 7 bases short and J 5 bases short, with 24 bases between. This CDR3 is CASKGVGGILVDEQYF. The CDR3 nucleotides are TGTGCCAGCAAGGGGGTAGGCGGAATTTTGGTGGACGAGCAGTACTTC. Together with reference TRBV28 and TRBJ2-7, the CDR3 gives the full variable domain: DVKVTQSSRYLVKRTGEKVFLECVQDMDHENMFWYRQDPGLGLRLIYFSYDVKMKEKGDIPEGYSVSREKKERFSLILESASTNQTSMYLCASKGVGGILVDEQYFGPGTRLTVT.

This clonotype was seen at least ten times. V and J are TRBV29-1 and TRBJ2-5, with D uncertain. CDR3 length equals 14 residues. Trimming shortened V by 6 bases and J by 5 bases, and 19 bases separated the two germline ends. From germline, CDR1 is SQVTM and CDR2 ANQGSEA. DNA for the CDR3: TGCAGCGTCGACCCCGGGTTCTCTGGGGAGACCCAGTACTTC. It specifies CSVDPGFSGETQYF.

This clonotype has a count of ten or more. The chain is built from TRBV28 and TRBJ1-2; TRBD1 agrees at 9 bases. CDR3 length: 15 residues. Germline CDR1 is MDHEN and CDR2 is SYDVKM. Unmatched junction bases numbered 11, after V lost 4 bases and J lost 8 bases. The CDR3 nucleotides read TGTGCCAGCAGTTCCGGGACAGGGTCCCGCGGAGGCTACACCTTC. This encodes CASSSGTGSRGGYTF.

The chain recombines TRBV7-2 with TRBJ1-2, with D tentatively TRBD1 (6 bases). Germline V CDR1 and CDR2: SGHTA, FQGNSA. V lost 5 bases and J 4 bases, leaving 20 bases between the germline ends. This CDR3 is built from 16 residues. The CDR3 is CASSPLRQALRYGYTF. The CDR3 region has the DNA TGTGCCAGCAGCCCACTAAGACAGGCGCTGCGCTATGGCTACACCTTC.

This clonotype was found many times. V usage is TRBV29-1 and J usage is TRBJ1-1; D may be TRBD1 (6 bases). The CDR3 is 12 residues long. CDR1 is SQVTM and CDR2 is ANQGSEA in the germline V gene. The V end lost 0 bases, the J end lost 4 bases, and 6 bases lay between the germline ends. The CDR3 DNA is TGCAGCGTTGAAGAAGGGGGCACTGAAGCTTTCTTT. Its translation: CSVEEGGTEAFF. Supplemented by reference TRBV29-1 and TRBJ1-1, the full variable domain reads SAVISQKPSRDICQRGTSLTIQCQVDSQVTMMFWYRQQPGQSLTLIATANQGSEATYESGFVIDKFPISRPNLTFSTLTVSNMSPEDSSIYLCSVEEGGTEAFFGQGTRLTVV.

This clonotype has just one count. This chain joins TRBV30 and TRBJ1-2; 8 bases fit TRBD1. V lost 2 bases to trimming and J lost 2 bases; unmatched junction nucleotides: 16. The CDR3 sequence is 18 residues long. Germline assignment: CDR1 GTSNPN and CDR2 SVGIG (reference sequence). CDR3 amino acids: CAWSKLGAGGLINYGYTF. In DNA form, the CDR3 reads TGTGCCTGGAGTAAACTAGGGGCAGGGGGCCTAATCAACTATGGCTACACCTTC.

This clonotype has at least ten counts. The chain joins TRBV28 to TRBJ1-5; 10 bases match TRBD1. J was trimmed by 9 bases and V by 5 bases; bases with no gene match: 10. CDR3 size: 15 residues. CDR1 and CDR2 (germline): MDHEN, SYDVKM. The DNA for the CDR3 is TGTGCCAGCAGTCTCGTCGGACAGGGGGGGAGGCCCCAGCATTTT. As protein: CASSLVGQGGRPQHF.

This clonotype has ten or more counts. CDR3 sequence reads: CASSGQPTSGANVLTF. CDR3 bases: TGTGCCAGCTCGGGACAGCCGACCTCTGGGGCCAACGTCCTGACTTTC. The chain is built from TRBV28 and TRBJ2-6; 7 nucleotides line up with TRBD1. This CDR3 has 16 residues. V trimming: 8 bases; J trimming: 0 bases; junction bases outside the gene matches: 7. The germline V gene has CDR1 MDHEN and CDR2 SYDVKM.

CDR3 DNA sequence: TGTGCCTGGAGTCCTAAGCTGGTTAAGGAGCAGTACTTC. This translates into CAWSPKLVKEQYF. The rearrangement joins TRBV30 to TRBJ2-7; D gene unclear. V lost 2 bases and J 7 bases, leaving 15 bases between the germline ends. CDR1 is GTSNPN and CDR2 is SVGIG in the germline V gene (reference sequence). The CDR3 totals 13 residues.

This clonotype showed up many times. The rearrangement joins TRBV28 to TRBJ1-1, with a weak D call TRBD1 (5 bases). The CDR3 sequence is 17 residues long. Trimming removed 6 bases from V and 0 bases from J, with 20 bases in between. CDR1 and CDR2 from the germline V gene are MDHEN and SYDVKM. The CDR3 sequence: CASSRLGGSGMNTEAFF. Here the CDR3 DNA reads TGTGCCAGCAGCCGGCTGGGGGGATCTGGAATGAACACTGAAGCTTTCTTT.